This is a list of T cell receptor beta chains from one sample in a study of persistence of HIV-infected CD4 T cells. Their target antigens are unknown. The method was immunoSEQ multiplex PCR; TCRdb's version includes in-frame clones alone and lacks a portion of them. This sample has more than 45,000 clones, with around 80% found just once. The sample was CD4+ T cells sorted from PBMCs after approximately 20-hour stimulation, taken from a patient who received antiretroviral therapy. The receptors were sampled from an adult man with HIV who was CMV-seropositive. CDR3s include the opening cysteine and the closing phenylalanine or tryptophan. The D gene is left open where the match is weak. A row's size may be missing; if present it is once, few, many or a size class.

len: 18
d_gene: .
v_gene: TRBV6-6
abundance: .
j_gene: TRBJ1-5
CDR3nt: TGTGCCAGCAGTCGTGCTCCGGACAGAATCTATAGCAATCAGCCCCAGCATTTT
CDR3aa: CASSRAPDRIYSNQPQHF

len: 15
d_gene: .
v_gene: TRBV11-2
abundance: .
j_gene: TRBJ2-1
CDR3nt: TGTGCCAGCAGACATCCTTCCGGGACTTACAATGAGCAGTTCTTC
CDR3aa: CASRHPSGTYNEQFF

len: 19
d_gene: TRBD2
v_gene: TRBV19
abundance: .
j_gene: TRBJ2-1
CDR3nt: TGTGCCAGTAGTATAGGTCCTAGCGGGAGGGCGGGCTCCTACAATGAGCAGTTCTTC
CDR3aa: CASSIGPSGRAGSYNEQFF

len: 14
d_gene: TRBD1
v_gene: TRBV27
abundance: .
j_gene: TRBJ1-2
CDR3nt: TGTGCCAGCACACGGACAGGGTCCCCCTATGGCTACACCTTC
CDR3aa: CASTRTGSPYGYTF

len: 14
d_gene: TRBD1
v_gene: TRBV2
abundance: .
j_gene: TRBJ1-6
CDR3nt: TGTGCCAGCAGCCGGGACAGGGGACCTTCACCCCTCCACTTT
CDR3aa: CASSRDRGPSPLHF

len: 14
d_gene: .
v_gene: TRBV19
abundance: few
j_gene: TRBJ1-5
CDR3nt: TGTGCCAGTCAACCACAGGGTAGCAATCAGCCCCAGCATTTT
CDR3aa: CASQPQGSNQPQHF

len: 16
d_gene: .
v_gene: TRBV19
abundance: .
j_gene: TRBJ1-5
CDR3nt: TGTGCCAGCTCCGACGGGGGGGGGAGCGGTAGTCAGCCCCAGCATTTT
CDR3aa: CASSDGGGSGSQPQHF

len: 15
d_gene: .
v_gene: TRBV15
abundance: .
j_gene: TRBJ2-7
CDR3nt: TGTGCCACCAGCAGAGATACGAGACTAGGCGCCGAGCAGTACTTC
CDR3aa: CATSRDTRLGAEQYF

len: 15
d_gene: .
v_gene: TRBV6-5
abundance: .
j_gene: TRBJ1-1
CDR3nt: TGTGCCAGCAGTTACTCGAGTCCAGCGAACACTGAAGCTTTCTTT
CDR3aa: CASSYSSPANTEAFF

len: 13
d_gene: .
v_gene: TRBV12-3/TRBV12-4
abundance: .
j_gene: TRBJ1-1
CDR3nt: TGTGCCAGCAGTCCGTCGTCACAGCGTGAAGCTTTCTTT
CDR3aa: CASSPSSQREAFF

len: 15
d_gene: .
v_gene: TRBV6-5
abundance: few
j_gene: TRBJ1-5
CDR3nt: TGTGCCAGCAGTCTCCCCGGGGCGGGTAATCAGCCCCAGCATTTT
CDR3aa: CASSLPGAGNQPQHF

len: 18
d_gene: TRBD1
v_gene: TRBV6-6
abundance: .
j_gene: TRBJ1-2
CDR3nt: TGTGCCAGCAGTCCAGTTCCGAGGACAGGGAAAGTAAGGGGAGGCTACACCTTC
CDR3aa: CASSPVPRTGKVRGGYTF

len: 13
d_gene: .
v_gene: TRBV14
abundance: .
j_gene: TRBJ2-1
CDR3nt: TGTGCCAGCAGCCAAGTAGGAGGAAATGAGCAGTTCTTC
CDR3aa: CASSQVGGNEQFF

len: 13
d_gene: .
v_gene: TRBV3-1/TRBV3-2
abundance: few
j_gene: TRBJ2-7
CDR3nt: TGTGCCAGCACGTTACAGGGTTGGCACGAGCAGTACTTC
CDR3aa: CASTLQGWHEQYF

len: 14
d_gene: .
v_gene: TRBV29-1
abundance: .
j_gene: TRBJ2-3
CDR3nt: TGCAGCGTTGAGGGGCGGGTGGTACGAGATACGCAGTATTTT
CDR3aa: CSVEGRVVRDTQYF

len: 13
d_gene: .
v_gene: TRBV2
abundance: .
j_gene: TRBJ1-2
CDR3nt: TGTGCCAGCAGTGAAGGAGCCTGGGAGGGCTACACCTTC
CDR3aa: CASSEGAWEGYTF

len: 18
d_gene: TRBD1
v_gene: TRBV10-3
abundance: few
j_gene: TRBJ1-2
CDR3nt: TGTGCCATCAGTGACCCCTCGAGGGACAGGGAGAAGTCTAATGGCTACACCTTC
CDR3aa: CAISDPSRDREKSNGYTF

len: 17
d_gene: .
v_gene: TRBV4-2
abundance: .
j_gene: TRBJ1-1
CDR3nt: TGTGCCAGCAGCCAAAATGGCAGGGCCGTGGTGAACACTGAAGCTTTCTTT
CDR3aa: CASSQNGRAVVNTEAFF

len: 14
d_gene: .
v_gene: TRBV3-1/TRBV3-2
abundance: .
j_gene: TRBJ2-1
CDR3nt: TGTGCCAGCAGCCCCCGGCGAGCTTACAATGAGCAGTTCTTC
CDR3aa: CASSPRRAYNEQFF

len: 14
d_gene: .
v_gene: TRBV19
abundance: .
j_gene: TRBJ1-1
CDR3nt: TGTGCCAGTCAGGGGAGGATAAGGGGCACTGAAGCTTTCTTT
CDR3aa: CASQGRIRGTEAFF

len: 15
d_gene: TRBD1
v_gene: TRBV19
abundance: few
j_gene: TRBJ1-1
CDR3nt: TGTGCCAGTAGTGCCCTGCGGACAGGGCAAACTGAAGCTTTCTTT
CDR3aa: CASSALRTGQTEAFF

len: 14
d_gene: .
v_gene: TRBV6-5
abundance: .
j_gene: TRBJ2-5
CDR3nt: TGTGCCACTAAGCCCGCGGGACGATGGGAGACCCAGTACTTC
CDR3aa: CATKPAGRWETQYF

len: 15
d_gene: .
v_gene: TRBV15
abundance: .
j_gene: TRBJ2-7
CDR3nt: TGTGCCACCAGCAGTCATCCCCCGGGACAACGCGAGCAGTACTTC
CDR3aa: CATSSHPPGQREQYF

len: 11
d_gene: .
v_gene: TRBV2
abundance: .
j_gene: TRBJ1-1
CDR3nt: TGTGCCACCCTAGGGGACACTGAAGCTTTCTTT
CDR3aa: CATLGDTEAFF

len: 15
d_gene: .
v_gene: TRBV30
abundance: .
j_gene: TRBJ2-5
CDR3nt: TGTGCCTGGCAGGGGGGGACCGTACACCAAGAGACCCAGTACTTC
CDR3aa: CAWQGGTVHQETQYF

len: 13
d_gene: .
v_gene: TRBV12-5
abundance: .
j_gene: TRBJ1-1
CDR3nt: TGTGCTAGTGGCCCCGCCCGGGGCACTGAAGCTTTCTTT
CDR3aa: CASGPARGTEAFF

len: 16
d_gene: .
v_gene: TRBV6-6
abundance: few
j_gene: TRBJ1-2
CDR3nt: TGTGCCAGCCACACGGATCGGACGGCAAGGACATATGGCTACACCTTC
CDR3aa: CASHTDRTARTYGYTF

len: 17
d_gene: TRBD2
v_gene: TRBV7-8
abundance: few
j_gene: TRBJ2-1
CDR3nt: TGTGCCAGCAGCTTAGCTCTAGCGGGAGTTAGGTTGGATGAGCAGTTCTTC
CDR3aa: CASSLALAGVRLDEQFF

len: 17
d_gene: TRBD1
v_gene: TRBV2
abundance: .
j_gene: TRBJ1-2
CDR3nt: TGTGCCAGCAGTGGTACGCCGGGACAGAAAGCGGACTATGGCTACACCTTC
CDR3aa: CASSGTPGQKADYGYTF

len: 15
d_gene: .
v_gene: TRBV5-1
abundance: .
j_gene: TRBJ1-1
CDR3nt: TGCGCCAGCAGCCCCCGCCCCCCTGGGGACACTGAAGCTTTCTTT
CDR3aa: CASSPRPPGDTEAFF

len: 13
d_gene: .
v_gene: TRBV30
abundance: few
j_gene: TRBJ1-6
CDR3nt: TGTGCCTGGAGTCGGCAGGGAAGTTCACCCCTCCACTTT
CDR3aa: CAWSRQGSSPLHF

len: 15
d_gene: .
v_gene: TRBV6-5
abundance: .
j_gene: TRBJ2-7
CDR3nt: TGTGCCAGCAGCCCCTTAATTTACAGGGTAGGCGAGCAGTACTTC
CDR3aa: CASSPLIYRVGEQYF

len: 18
d_gene: TRBD1
v_gene: TRBV7-2
abundance: .
j_gene: TRBJ2-3
CDR3nt: TGTGCCAGCAGCTTGGACAGGGGGCGGGGAGGGTCAGGCGATACGCAGTATTTT
CDR3aa: CASSLDRGRGGSGDTQYF

len: 15
d_gene: .
v_gene: TRBV15
abundance: .
j_gene: TRBJ2-5
CDR3nt: TGTGCCACCAGCAGAGGGAGGGGGTACCAAGAGACCCAGTACTTC
CDR3aa: CATSRGRGYQETQYF

len: 16
d_gene: .
v_gene: TRBV4-3
abundance: .
j_gene: TRBJ1-1
CDR3nt: TGCGCCAGCAGCCAAGGGGCAGGGAGGGCGGACACTGAAGCTTTCTTT
CDR3aa: CASSQGAGRADTEAFF

len: 14
d_gene: .
v_gene: TRBV5-8
abundance: .
j_gene: TRBJ2-7
CDR3nt: TGTGCCAGCATATTCGGGGTTAGCTCCTACGAGCAGTACTTC
CDR3aa: CASIFGVSSYEQYF

len: 13
d_gene: .
v_gene: TRBV30
abundance: .
j_gene: TRBJ2-7
CDR3nt: TGTGCCTGGAGTGTAGGACTCTCCTACGAGCAGTACTTC
CDR3aa: CAWSVGLSYEQYF

len: 15
d_gene: .
v_gene: TRBV13
abundance: .
j_gene: TRBJ2-3
CDR3nt: TGTGCCAGCAGCGTGGGGACTGGGTATGGGGATACGCAGTATTTT
CDR3aa: CASSVGTGYGDTQYF

len: 13
d_gene: .
v_gene: TRBV7-2
abundance: .
j_gene: TRBJ2-2
CDR3nt: TGTGCCAGCGGGCAGGTTTTGGCCGGGGAGCTGTTTTTT
CDR3aa: CASGQVLAGELFF

len: 14
d_gene: TRBD1
v_gene: TRBV9
abundance: medium-sized
j_gene: TRBJ2-1
CDR3nt: TGTGCCAGCAGCGTGGGACAGGGCCCGCATGAGCAGTTCTTC
CDR3aa: CASSVGQGPHEQFF

len: 13
d_gene: .
v_gene: TRBV18
abundance: .
j_gene: TRBJ2-5
CDR3nt: TGTGCCAGCTCGACCGGGTCCCAAGAGACCCAGTACTTC
CDR3aa: CASSTGSQETQYF

len: 15
d_gene: .
v_gene: TRBV7-2
abundance: .
j_gene: TRBJ1-1
CDR3nt: TGTGCCAGCAGTCCCTCCGGGCAGCAGCCACTTACAGCTTTCTTT
CDR3aa: CASSPSGQQPLTAFF

len: 11
d_gene: .
v_gene: TRBV6-5
abundance: .
j_gene: TRBJ1-1
CDR3nt: TGTGCCAGCAGTTGGGCTGATGAAGCTTTCTTT
CDR3aa: CASSWADEAFF

len: 16
d_gene: TRBD2
v_gene: TRBV7-2
abundance: .
j_gene: TRBJ2-7
CDR3nt: TGTGCCAGCAGCCCGAACGGACTAGCGGGCTCCTACGAGCAGTACTTC
CDR3aa: CASSPNGLAGSYEQYF

len: 14
d_gene: .
v_gene: TRBV9
abundance: .
j_gene: TRBJ2-7
CDR3nt: TGTGCCAGCAGCGTAGGGCAGGACTCCTACGAGCAGTACTTC
CDR3aa: CASSVGQDSYEQYF

len: 15
d_gene: .
v_gene: TRBV27
abundance: few
j_gene: TRBJ2-1
CDR3nt: TGTGCCAGCAGTTTATCTGGGGGGCTGGGGGGTGAGCAGTTCTTC
CDR3aa: CASSLSGGLGGEQFF

len: 14
d_gene: .
v_gene: TRBV19
abundance: once
j_gene: TRBJ2-1
CDR3nt: TGTGCCAGTAAAACCGGGAGATTGGACAATGAGCAGTTCTTC
CDR3aa: CASKTGRLDNEQFF

len: 13
d_gene: .
v_gene: TRBV10-3
abundance: .
j_gene: TRBJ1-1
CDR3nt: TGTGCCATGCGGTCGACAGTTAACACTGAAGCTTTCTTT
CDR3aa: CAMRSTVNTEAFF

len: 15
d_gene: .
v_gene: TRBV7-2
abundance: .
j_gene: TRBJ1-4
CDR3nt: TGTGCCAGCAGCTTCCCCTTCAGCCCTAATGAAAAACTGTTTTTT
CDR3aa: CASSFPFSPNEKLFF